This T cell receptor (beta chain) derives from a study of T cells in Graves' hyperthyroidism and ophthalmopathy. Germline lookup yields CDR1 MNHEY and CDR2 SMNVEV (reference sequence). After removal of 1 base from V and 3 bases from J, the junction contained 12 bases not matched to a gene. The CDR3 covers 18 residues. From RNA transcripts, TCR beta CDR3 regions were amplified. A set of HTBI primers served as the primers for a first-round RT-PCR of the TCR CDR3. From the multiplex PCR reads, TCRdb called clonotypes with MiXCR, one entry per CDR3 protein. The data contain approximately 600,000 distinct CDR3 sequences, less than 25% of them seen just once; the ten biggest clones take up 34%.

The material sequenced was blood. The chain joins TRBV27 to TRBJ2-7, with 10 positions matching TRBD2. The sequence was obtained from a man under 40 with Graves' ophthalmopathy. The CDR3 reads CASSLFGSRTSGFYEQYF. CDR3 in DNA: TGTGCCAGCAGTTTATTTGGCAGTAGGACTAGCGGATTCTACGAGCAGTACTTC.